Given below is one T cell receptor beta chain in context. The data were obtained in a study of control samples from healthy donors and cancer patients. The V and J ends lost 5 bases and 4 bases respectively, with 9 bases between them. Germline lookup yields CDR1 SGHAT and CDR2 FQDESV (reference sequence). The length of the CDR3 is 13 residues. Repertoires were generated with immunoSEQ multiplex PCR, while TCRdb's copy carries only in-frame clones and drops some. The repertoire holds 190,000 or so clones, with 80% to 95% as singletons. The sequenced sample was blood. The receptor comes from a man aged 18 to 29 in good health. The rearrangement links TRBV11-1 to TRBJ2-1; D call uncertain. The CDR3 reads CASSPVGYNEQFF. The CDR3 DNA sequence: TGTGCCAGCAGCCCGGTCGGGTACAATGAGCAGTTCTTC.